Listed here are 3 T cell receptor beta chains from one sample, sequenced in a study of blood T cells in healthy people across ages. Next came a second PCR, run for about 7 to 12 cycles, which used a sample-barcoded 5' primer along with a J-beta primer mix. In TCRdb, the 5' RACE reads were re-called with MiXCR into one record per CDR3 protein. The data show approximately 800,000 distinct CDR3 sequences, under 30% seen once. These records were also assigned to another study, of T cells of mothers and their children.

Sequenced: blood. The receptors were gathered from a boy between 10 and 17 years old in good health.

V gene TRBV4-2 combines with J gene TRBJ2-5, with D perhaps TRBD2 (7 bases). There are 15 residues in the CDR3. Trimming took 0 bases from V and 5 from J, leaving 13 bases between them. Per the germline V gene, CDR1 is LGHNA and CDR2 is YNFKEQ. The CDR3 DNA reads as TGTGCCAGCAGCCAAGAAAGGAGGGGGGGCGAGACCCAGTACTTC. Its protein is CASSQERRGGETQYF.

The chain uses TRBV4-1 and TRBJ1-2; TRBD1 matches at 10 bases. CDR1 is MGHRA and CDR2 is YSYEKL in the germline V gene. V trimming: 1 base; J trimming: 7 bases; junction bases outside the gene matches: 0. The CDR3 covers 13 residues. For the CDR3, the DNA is TGCGCCAGCAGCCAAGGGGACAGGGGTGGCTACACCTTC. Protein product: CASSQGDRGGYTF.

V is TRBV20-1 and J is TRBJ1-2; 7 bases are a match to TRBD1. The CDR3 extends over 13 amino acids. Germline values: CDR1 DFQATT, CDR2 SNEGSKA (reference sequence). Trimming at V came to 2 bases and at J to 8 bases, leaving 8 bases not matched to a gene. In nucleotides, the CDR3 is TGCAGTGCTAGACGACAGGGCGCGTGGGGCTACACCTTC. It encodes CSARRQGAWGYTF.